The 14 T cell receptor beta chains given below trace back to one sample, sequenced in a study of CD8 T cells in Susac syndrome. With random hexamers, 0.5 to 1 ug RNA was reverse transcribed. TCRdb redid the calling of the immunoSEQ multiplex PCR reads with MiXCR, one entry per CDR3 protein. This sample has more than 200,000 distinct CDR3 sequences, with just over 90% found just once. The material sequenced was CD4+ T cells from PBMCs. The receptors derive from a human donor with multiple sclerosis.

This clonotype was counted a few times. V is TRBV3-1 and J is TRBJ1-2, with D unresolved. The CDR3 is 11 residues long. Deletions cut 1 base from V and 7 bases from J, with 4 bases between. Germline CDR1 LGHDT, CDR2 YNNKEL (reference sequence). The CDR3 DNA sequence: TGTGCCAGCAGCCAAGTGGGTGGCTACACCTTC. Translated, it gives CASSQVGGYTF.

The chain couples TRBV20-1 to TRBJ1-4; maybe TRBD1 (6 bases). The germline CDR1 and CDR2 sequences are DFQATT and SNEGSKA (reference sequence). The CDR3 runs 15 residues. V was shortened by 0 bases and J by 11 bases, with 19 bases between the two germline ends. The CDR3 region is CSAREGGTRMSKLFF. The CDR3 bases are TGCAGTGCTAGAGAGGGAGGGACAAGGATGAGCAAACTGTTTTTT.

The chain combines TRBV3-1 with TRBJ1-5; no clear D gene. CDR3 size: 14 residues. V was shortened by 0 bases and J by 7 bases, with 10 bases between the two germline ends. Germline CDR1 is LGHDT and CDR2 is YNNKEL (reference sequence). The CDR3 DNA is TGTGCCAGCAGCCAAGATCTGACCCCACAGCCCCAGCATTTT. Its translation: CASSQDLTPQPQHF.

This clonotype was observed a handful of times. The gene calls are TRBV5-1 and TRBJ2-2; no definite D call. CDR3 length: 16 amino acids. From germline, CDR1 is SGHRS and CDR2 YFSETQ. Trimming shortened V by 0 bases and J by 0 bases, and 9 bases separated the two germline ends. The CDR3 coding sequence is TGCGCCAGCAGCTTGGAGGGTCAGCCGAACACCGGGGAGCTGTTTTTT. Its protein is CASSLEGQPNTGELFF.

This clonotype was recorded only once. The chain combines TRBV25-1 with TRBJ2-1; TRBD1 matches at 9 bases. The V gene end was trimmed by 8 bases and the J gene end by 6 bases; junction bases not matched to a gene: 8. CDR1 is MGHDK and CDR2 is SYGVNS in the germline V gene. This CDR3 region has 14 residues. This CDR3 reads CASRPGTGSNEQFF. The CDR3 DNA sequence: TGTGCCAGCCGTCCCGGGACAGGGAGCAATGAGCAGTTCTTC.

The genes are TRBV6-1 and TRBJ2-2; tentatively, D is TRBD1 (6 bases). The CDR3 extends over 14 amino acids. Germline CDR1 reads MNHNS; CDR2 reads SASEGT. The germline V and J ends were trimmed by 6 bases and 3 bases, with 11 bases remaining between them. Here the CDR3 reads CASRPWTDTGELFF. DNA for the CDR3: TGTGCCAGCAGGCCATGGACAGACACCGGGGAGCTGTTTTTT.

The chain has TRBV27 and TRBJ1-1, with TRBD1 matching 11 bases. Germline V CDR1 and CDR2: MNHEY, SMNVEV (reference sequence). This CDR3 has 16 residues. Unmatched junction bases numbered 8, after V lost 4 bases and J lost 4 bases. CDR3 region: CASSSLVGTGGTEAFF. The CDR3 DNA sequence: TGTGCCAGCAGTTCGCTAGTTGGGACAGGGGGCACTGAAGCTTTCTTT.

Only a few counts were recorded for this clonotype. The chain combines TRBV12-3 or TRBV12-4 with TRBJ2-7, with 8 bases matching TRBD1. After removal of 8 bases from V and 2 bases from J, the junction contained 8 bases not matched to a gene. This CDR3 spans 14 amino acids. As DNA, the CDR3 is TGTGCCAGCGGCGGGACAGGCGGAGCCTACGAGCAGTACTTC. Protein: CASGGTGGAYEQYF.

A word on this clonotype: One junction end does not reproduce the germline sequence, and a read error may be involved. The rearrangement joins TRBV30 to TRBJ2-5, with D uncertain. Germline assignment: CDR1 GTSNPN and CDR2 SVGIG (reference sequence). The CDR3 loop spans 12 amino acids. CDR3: CACESYQETQYF. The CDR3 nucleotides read TGTGCCTGTGAGAGCTACCAAGAGACTCAGTACTTC.

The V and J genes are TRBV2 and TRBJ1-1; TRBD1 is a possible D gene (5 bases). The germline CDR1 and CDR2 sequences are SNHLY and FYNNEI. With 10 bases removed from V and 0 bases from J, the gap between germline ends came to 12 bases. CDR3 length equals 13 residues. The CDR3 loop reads CATYRSMNTEAFF. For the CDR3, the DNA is TGTGCCACCTACAGGTCCATGAACACTGAAGCTTTCTTT.

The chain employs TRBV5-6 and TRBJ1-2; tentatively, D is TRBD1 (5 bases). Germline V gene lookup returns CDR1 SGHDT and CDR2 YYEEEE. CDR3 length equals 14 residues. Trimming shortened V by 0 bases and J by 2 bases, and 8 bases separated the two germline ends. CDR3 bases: TGTGCCAGCAGCTTGGATAGGGGAAACTATGGCTACACCTTC. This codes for CASSLDRGNYGYTF.

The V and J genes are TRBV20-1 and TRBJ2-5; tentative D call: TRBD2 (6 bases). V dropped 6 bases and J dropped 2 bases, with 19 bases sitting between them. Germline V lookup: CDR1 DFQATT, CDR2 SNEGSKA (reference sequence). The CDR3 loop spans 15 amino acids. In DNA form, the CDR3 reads TGCAGTGCCACCCCGACTCGGGGGAGTCAAGAGACCCAGTACTTC. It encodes CSATPTRGSQETQYF.

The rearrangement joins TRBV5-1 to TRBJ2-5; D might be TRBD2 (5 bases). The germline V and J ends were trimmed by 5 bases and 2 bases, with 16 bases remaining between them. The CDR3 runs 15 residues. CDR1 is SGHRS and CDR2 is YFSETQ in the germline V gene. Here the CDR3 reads CASSQDGGEQETQYF. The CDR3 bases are TGCGCCAGCAGTCAGGACGGTGGGGAGCAAGAGACCCAGTACTTC.

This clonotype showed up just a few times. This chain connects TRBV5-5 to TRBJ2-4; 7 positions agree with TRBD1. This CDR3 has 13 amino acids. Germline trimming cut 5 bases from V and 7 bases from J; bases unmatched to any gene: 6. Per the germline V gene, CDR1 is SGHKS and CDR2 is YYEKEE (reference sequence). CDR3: CASSRDRANIQYF. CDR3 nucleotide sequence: TGTGCCAGCAGTCGAGACAGGGCCAACATTCAGTACTTC. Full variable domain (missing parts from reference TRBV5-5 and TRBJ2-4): DAGVTQSPTHLIKTRGQQVTLRCSPISGHKSVSWYQQVLGQGPQFIFQYYEKEERGRGNFPDRFSARQFPNYSSELNVNALLLGDSALYLCASSRDRANIQYFGAGTRLSVL.